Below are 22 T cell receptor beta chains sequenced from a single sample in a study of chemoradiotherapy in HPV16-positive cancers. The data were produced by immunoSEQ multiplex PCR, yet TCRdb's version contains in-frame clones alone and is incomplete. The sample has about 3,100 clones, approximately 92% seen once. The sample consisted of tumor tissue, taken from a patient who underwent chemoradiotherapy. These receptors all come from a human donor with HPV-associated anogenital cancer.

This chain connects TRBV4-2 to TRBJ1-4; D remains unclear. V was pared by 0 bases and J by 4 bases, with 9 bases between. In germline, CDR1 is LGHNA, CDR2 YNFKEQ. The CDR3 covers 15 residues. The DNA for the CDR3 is TGTGCCAGCAGCCAAGATTTTGCCTATAATGAAAAACTGTTTTTT. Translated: CASSQDFAYNEKLFF.

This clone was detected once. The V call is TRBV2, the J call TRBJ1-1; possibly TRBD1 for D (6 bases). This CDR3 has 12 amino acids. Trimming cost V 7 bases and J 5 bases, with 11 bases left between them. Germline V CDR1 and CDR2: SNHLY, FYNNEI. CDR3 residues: CASKVGGTEAFF. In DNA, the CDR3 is TGTGCCAGCAAAGTAGGGGGTACTGAAGCTTTCTTT.

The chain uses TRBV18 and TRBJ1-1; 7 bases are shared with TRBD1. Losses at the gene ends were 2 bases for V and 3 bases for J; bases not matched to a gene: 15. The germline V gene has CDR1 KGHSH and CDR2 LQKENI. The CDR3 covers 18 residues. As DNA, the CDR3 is TGTGCCAGCTCACCAATAGAAGGGGGCCGGAGTATGGACACTGAAGCTTTCTTT. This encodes CASSPIEGGRSMDTEAFF.

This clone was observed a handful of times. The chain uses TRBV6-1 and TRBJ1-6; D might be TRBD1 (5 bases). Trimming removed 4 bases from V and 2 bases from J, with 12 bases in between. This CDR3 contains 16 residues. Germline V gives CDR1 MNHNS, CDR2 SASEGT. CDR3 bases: TGTGCCAGCAGTGTTAGCGGGGGAACCTATAATTCACCCCTCCACTTT. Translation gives CASSVSGGTYNSPLHF.

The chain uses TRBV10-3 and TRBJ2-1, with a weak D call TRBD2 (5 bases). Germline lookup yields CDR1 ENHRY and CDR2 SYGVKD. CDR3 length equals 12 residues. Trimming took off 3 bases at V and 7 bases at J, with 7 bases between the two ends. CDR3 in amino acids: CAISERLNEQFF. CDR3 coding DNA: TGTGCCATCAGTGAAAGACTAAATGAGCAGTTCTTC.

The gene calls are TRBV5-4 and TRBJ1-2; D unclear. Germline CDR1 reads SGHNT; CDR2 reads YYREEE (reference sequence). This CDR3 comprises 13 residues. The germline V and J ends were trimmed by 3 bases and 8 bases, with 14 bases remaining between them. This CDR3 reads CASSSVVSEGYTF. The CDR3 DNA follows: TGTGCCAGCAGCTCGGTGGTATCGGAGGGCTACACCTTC.

The CDR3 spells CASSSLAGGTDTQYF. The DNA of the CDR3 is TGTGCCAGCAGCTCCCTAGCGGGGGGTACAGATACGCAGTATTTT. V and J are TRBV7-9 and TRBJ2-3; 11 bases are a match to TRBD2. Germline V lookup: CDR1 SEHNR, CDR2 FQNEAQ (reference sequence). This CDR3 has 15 amino acids. The J segment lost 3 bases and the V segment lost 4 bases, leaving 3 bases of the junction unmatched.

CDR3 protein: CASSRRQAVRYSPLHF. The CDR3 nucleotides read TGTGCCAGCAGCCGTAGACAGGCCGTTCGATATTCACCCCTCCACTTT. This sequence joins TRBV13 and TRBJ1-6, with D possibly being TRBD1 (6 bases). Trimming took off 5 bases at V and 8 bases at J, with 19 bases between the two ends. CDR1 and CDR2 from the germline V gene are PRHDT and FYEKMQ (reference sequence). This CDR3 comprises 16 residues.

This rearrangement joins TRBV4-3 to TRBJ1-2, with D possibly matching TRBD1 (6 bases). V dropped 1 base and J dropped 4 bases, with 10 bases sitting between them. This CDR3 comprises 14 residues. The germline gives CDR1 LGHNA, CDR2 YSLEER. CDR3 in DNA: TGCGCCAGCAGCCAAGTTGAGGGGGGCTATGGCTACACCTTC. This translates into CASSQVEGGYGYTF.

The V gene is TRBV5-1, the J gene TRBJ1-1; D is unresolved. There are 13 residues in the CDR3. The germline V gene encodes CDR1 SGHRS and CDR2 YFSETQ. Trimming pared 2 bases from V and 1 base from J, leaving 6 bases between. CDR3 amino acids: CASSFSENTEAFF. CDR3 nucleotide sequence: TGCGCCAGCAGCTTCTCGGAGAACACTGAAGCTTTCTTT.

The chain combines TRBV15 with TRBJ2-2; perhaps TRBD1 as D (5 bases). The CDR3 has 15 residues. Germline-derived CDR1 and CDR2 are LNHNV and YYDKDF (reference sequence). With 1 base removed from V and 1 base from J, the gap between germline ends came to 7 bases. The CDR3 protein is CATSRGQMNTGELFF. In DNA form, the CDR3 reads TGTGCCACCAGCAGAGGACAGATGAACACCGGGGAGCTGTTTTTT.

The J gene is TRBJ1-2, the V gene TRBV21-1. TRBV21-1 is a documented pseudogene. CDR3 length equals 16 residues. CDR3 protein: CASSKIPSGENYGYTF. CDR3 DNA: TGTGCCAGCAGCAAAATCCCCTCCGGGGAAAACTATGGCTACACCTTC.

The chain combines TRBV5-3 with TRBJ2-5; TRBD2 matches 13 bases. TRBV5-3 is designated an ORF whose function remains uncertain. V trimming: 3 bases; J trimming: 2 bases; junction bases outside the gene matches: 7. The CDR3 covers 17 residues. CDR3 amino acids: CARSSLPLAGGQETQYF. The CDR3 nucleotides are TGTGCCAGAAGCTCTCTGCCACTAGCGGGGGGGCAAGAGACCCAGTACTTC.

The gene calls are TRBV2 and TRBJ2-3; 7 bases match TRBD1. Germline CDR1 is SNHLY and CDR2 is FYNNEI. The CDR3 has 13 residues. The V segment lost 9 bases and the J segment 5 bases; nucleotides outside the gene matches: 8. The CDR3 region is CARSGGLGDTQYF. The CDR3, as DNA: TGTGCCAGGTCAGGGGGATTAGGAGATACGCAGTATTTT.

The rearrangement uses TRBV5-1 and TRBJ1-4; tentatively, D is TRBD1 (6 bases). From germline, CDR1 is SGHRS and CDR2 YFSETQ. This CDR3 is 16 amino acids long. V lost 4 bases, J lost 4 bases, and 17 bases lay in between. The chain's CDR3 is CASSDPRGGRNEKLFF. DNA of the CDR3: TGCGCCAGCAGCGACCCACGTGGGGGGCGTAATGAAAAACTGTTTTTT.

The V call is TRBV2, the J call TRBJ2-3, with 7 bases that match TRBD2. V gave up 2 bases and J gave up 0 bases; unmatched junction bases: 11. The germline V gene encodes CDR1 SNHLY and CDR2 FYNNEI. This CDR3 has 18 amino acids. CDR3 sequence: CASSERLAETSSTDTQYF. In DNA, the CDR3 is TGTGCCAGCAGTGAACGGCTAGCGGAAACATCTAGCACAGATACGCAGTATTTT.

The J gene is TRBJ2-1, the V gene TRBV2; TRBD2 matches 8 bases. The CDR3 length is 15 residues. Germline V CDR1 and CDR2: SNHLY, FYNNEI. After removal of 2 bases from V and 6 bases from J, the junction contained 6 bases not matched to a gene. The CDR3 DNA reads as TGTGCCAGCAGTGAATCTAGCGGGTGGCCCAATGAGCAGTTCTTC. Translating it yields CASSESSGWPNEQFF.

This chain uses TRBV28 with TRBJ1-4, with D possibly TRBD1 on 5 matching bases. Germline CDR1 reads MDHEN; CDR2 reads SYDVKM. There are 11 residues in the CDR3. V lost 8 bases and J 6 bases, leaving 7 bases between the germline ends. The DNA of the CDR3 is TGTGCCAGCCGGGGGGATGAAAAACTGTTTTTT. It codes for CASRGDEKLFF.

The CDR3 protein is CASKTLASSYEQYF. The CDR3 coding sequence is TGTGCCAGTAAGACCCTAGCATCCTCCTACGAGCAGTACTTC. The rearrangement joins TRBV19 to TRBJ2-7; TRBD2 might be the D (5 bases). This CDR3 contains 14 residues. Between the trimmed V and J ends, which lost 7 bases and 0 bases, there was a span of 13 bases. Germline values: CDR1 LNHDA, CDR2 SQIVND (reference sequence).

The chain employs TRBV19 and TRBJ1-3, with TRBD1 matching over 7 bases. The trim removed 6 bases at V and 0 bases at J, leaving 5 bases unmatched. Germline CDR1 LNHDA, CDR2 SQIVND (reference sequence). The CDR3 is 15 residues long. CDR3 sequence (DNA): TGTGCCAGTAGCCGAGGGGGCCGCTCTGGAAACACCATATATTTT. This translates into CASSRGGRSGNTIYF. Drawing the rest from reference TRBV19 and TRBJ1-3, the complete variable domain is DGGITQSPKYLFRKEGQNVTLSCEQNLNHDAMYWYRQDPGQGLRLIYYSQIVNDFQKGDIAEGYSVSREKKESFPLTVTSAQKNPTAFYLCASSRGGRSGNTIYFGEGSWLTVV.

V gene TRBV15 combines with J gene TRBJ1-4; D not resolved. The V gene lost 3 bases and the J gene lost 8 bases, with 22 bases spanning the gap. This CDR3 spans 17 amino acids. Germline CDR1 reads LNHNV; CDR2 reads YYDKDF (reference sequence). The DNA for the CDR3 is TGTGCCACCAGCAGCACCCTCGGCCGCGCCCCACCCGAAAAACTGTTTTTT. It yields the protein CATSSTLGRAPPEKLFF.

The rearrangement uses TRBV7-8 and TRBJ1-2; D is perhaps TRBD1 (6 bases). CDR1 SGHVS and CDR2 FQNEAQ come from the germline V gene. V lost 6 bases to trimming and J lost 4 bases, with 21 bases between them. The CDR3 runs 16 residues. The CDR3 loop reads CASRQPEQGGGYGYTF. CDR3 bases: TGTGCCAGCAGACAACCCGAACAGGGCGGCGGCTATGGCTACACCTTC. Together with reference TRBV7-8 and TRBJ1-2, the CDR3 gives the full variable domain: GAGVSQSPRYKVAKRGQDVALRCDPISGHVSLFWYQQALGQGPEFLTYFQNEAQLDKSGLPSDRFFAERPEGSVSTLKIQRTQQEDSAVYLCASRQPEQGGGYGYTFGSGTRLTVV.